Listed here are 16 T cell receptor beta chains from one sample, sequenced in a study of blood T cell repertoires in COVID-19. The method was immunoSEQ multiplex PCR; TCRdb's version includes in-frame clones alone and lacks a portion of them. The data show some 70,000 clones, around 82% seen once. The sample consisted of peripheral blood. The source is a man aged 55-75 years with acute or convalescent COVID-19.

This chain links TRBV3-1 (or the pseudogene TRBV3-2) with TRBJ2-3; 10 nucleotides align to TRBD2. The length of the CDR3 is 16 residues. Germline V lookup: CDR1 LGHDT, CDR2 YNNKEL (reference sequence). Trimming at V came to 2 bases and at J to 8 bases, leaving 10 bases not matched to a gene. CDR3 amino acids: CASSQYSGGFIGTQYF. CDR3 bases: TGTGCCAGCAGCCAATATAGCGGGGGGTTTATTGGTACGCAGTATTTT.

The chain uses TRBV5-5 and TRBJ1-2, with 9 bases matching TRBD1. In germline, CDR1 is SGHKS, CDR2 YYEKEE (reference sequence). This CDR3 region has 15 residues. Trimming removed 4 bases from V and 0 bases from J; junction bases left unmatched: 4. Here the CDR3 reads CASSLGTGTNYGYTF. CDR3 in DNA: TGTGCCAGCAGCCTGGGGACAGGGACTAACTATGGCTACACCTTC.

The J gene is TRBJ1-2, the V gene TRBV9, with D tentatively TRBD1 (6 bases). Trimming left V 3 bases short and J 2 bases short, with 17 bases between. From germline, CDR1 is SGDLS and CDR2 YYNGEE. The CDR3 is 16 residues long. The CDR3 protein is CASSANSRGSNYGYTF. For the CDR3, the DNA is TGTGCCAGCAGCGCCAATTCCAGGGGATCCAACTATGGCTACACCTTC.

The J gene is TRBJ1-6, the V gene TRBV6-2 or TRBV6-3; D call uncertain. The CDR3 spans 13 residues. Deletions cut 3 bases from V and 8 bases from J, with 8 bases between. CDR1 and CDR2 from the germline V gene are MNHEY and SVGEGT. The CDR3 spells CASSYYGDSPLHF. CDR3 bases: TGTGCCAGCAGTTATTACGGGGATTCACCCCTCCACTTT.

The chain employs TRBV7-2 and TRBJ2-2; the match to TRBD2 covers 12 bases. With V trimmed by 5 bases and J by 5 bases, 3 bases remained unmatched. Per the germline V gene, CDR1 is SGHTA and CDR2 is FQGNSA. The CDR3 length is 15 residues. CDR3 loop: CASSPGLAGTGELFF. CDR3 DNA sequence: TGTGCCAGCAGCCCAGGACTAGCGGGGACCGGGGAGCTGTTTTTT.

The chain recombines TRBV5-1 with TRBJ1-1; 8 bases line up with TRBD1. Germline trimming cut 7 bases from V and 4 bases from J; bases unmatched to any gene: 9. The CDR3 extends over 14 amino acids. Germline V gives CDR1 SGHRS, CDR2 YFSETQ. The CDR3 here is CASGQGGMGTEAFF. The DNA for the CDR3 is TGCGCCAGCGGACAGGGCGGAATGGGCACTGAAGCTTTCTTT.

The chain carries TRBV18 and TRBJ1-5; D is unresolved. V gave up 3 bases and J gave up 0 bases, with 12 bases separating them. The CDR3 runs to 16 residues. CDR1 is KGHSH, CDR2 LQKENI, per germline. In DNA, the CDR3 is TGTGCCAGCTCACCTACTTTAACTGATAGCAATCAGCCCCAGCATTTT. Translation: CASSPTLTDSNQPQHF.

This chain uses TRBV16 with TRBJ2-7; 12 bases line up with TRBD1. This CDR3 has 15 residues. The trim removed 3 bases at V and 5 bases at J, leaving 5 bases unmatched. Germline assignment: CDR1 KGHSY and CDR2 FQNENV. The CDR3 bases are TGTGCCAGCAGCCACCGGGACAGGGGGCTTCACGAGCAGTACGTC. Residues: CASSHRDRGLHEQYV.

This chain uses TRBV9 with TRBJ1-6, with unresolved D. This CDR3 is built from 14 residues. With 4 bases removed from V and 0 bases from J, the gap between germline ends came to 5 bases. CDR1 and CDR2 from the germline V gene are SGDLS and YYNGEE. The CDR3 sequence is CASSPTSYNSPLHF. CDR3 nucleotide sequence: TGTGCCAGCAGCCCTACCTCCTATAATTCACCCCTCCACTTT.

The chain recombines TRBV6-6 with TRBJ2-2; TRBD1 matches 7 bases. The J segment lost 3 bases and the V segment lost 7 bases, leaving 8 bases of the junction unmatched. Germline V CDR1 and CDR2: MNHNY, SVGAGI (reference sequence). The CDR3 covers 15 residues. The CDR3 loop is CASTLPGTDTGELFF. The CDR3 DNA sequence: TGTGCCAGCACCCTACCCGGGACAGACACCGGGGAGCTGTTTTTT.

This clone appeared a few times. The chain employs TRBV29-1 and TRBJ1-1; a weak D match, TRBD1 (5 bases). This CDR3 is 13 amino acids long. Looked up from germline, CDR1 is SQVTM and CDR2 is ANQGSEA. Trimming removed 7 bases at V and 1 base at J, with 13 bases between. The CDR3 DNA is TGCAGCGCCGGACAACCGCGGAACACTGAAGCTTTCTTT. Amino acids: CSAGQPRNTEAFF.

This rearrangement joins TRBV18 to TRBJ1-2, with a weak D call TRBD1 (6 bases). Germline CDR1 is KGHSH and CDR2 is LQKENI. The ends were cut back, 5 bases at V and 4 bases at J, with 11 bases in the middle. The CDR3 loop spans 13 amino acids. CDR3 nucleotides: TGTGCCAGCTCATCCACAGGGACCTATGGCTACACCTTC. Protein: CASSSTGTYGYTF.

The chain uses TRBV7-2 and TRBJ1-5; no firm D call. Trimming took 5 bases from V and 3 from J, leaving 14 bases between them. The CDR3 runs 15 residues. Germline V lookup: CDR1 SGHTA, CDR2 FQGNSA. Here the CDR3 reads CASSRAGDPNQPQHF. CDR3 DNA: TGTGCCAGCAGCCGGGCCGGGGATCCCAATCAGCCCCAGCATTTT.

The chain is built from TRBV5-8 and TRBJ1-1; D might be TRBD1 (6 bases). V lost 4 bases and J 10 bases, leaving 20 bases between the germline ends. CDR1 and CDR2 from the germline V gene are SGHTS and YDEGEE. The CDR3 length is 14 residues. The CDR3 DNA is TGTGCCAGCAGCCTCTTGGGGGGGCTCAATGGAGCTTTCTTT. Protein: CASSLLGGLNGAFF.

This chain uses TRBV7-9 with TRBJ2-5; tentative D call: TRBD2 (5 bases). CDR1 is SEHNR, CDR2 FQNEAQ, per germline (reference sequence). The ends were cut back, 3 bases at V and 4 bases at J, with 15 bases in the middle. The CDR3 is made up of 15 amino acids. DNA of the CDR3: TGTGCCAGCAGCTTTTTTTTGAGGGAGTTAGAGACCCAGTACTTC. It yields the protein CASSFFLRELETQYF.

By share, this clone counts as medium-sized. The rearrangement joins TRBV20-1 to TRBJ1-1; D unresolved. Trimming took off 6 bases at V and 1 base at J, with 6 bases between the two ends. This CDR3 is 11 amino acids long. Germline V CDR1 and CDR2: DFQATT, SNEGSKA (reference sequence). In DNA form, the CDR3 reads TGCAGTGCCGCGGGGAACACTGAAGCTTTCTTT. Its protein is CSAAGNTEAFF.